A single sample is the source of the 26 T cell receptor beta chains below, sequenced in a study of a mutant IDH1 vaccine in newly diagnosed glioma. Time point noted: week 47, end of study. Every single dose of the vaccine, 300 ug of mutant IDH1 20-mer peptide, came with topical imiquimod. Assay used: immunoSEQ multiplex PCR; TCRdb lists only in-frame clones, some missing. In the table there are tens of thousands of clones, about 81% of which are singletons. No cognate antigen is known for these TCRs. The sample consisted of PBMCs, taken from a glioma patient whose treatment included an IDH1 peptide vaccine. Receptor source: a man in his forties with glioma.

This clone has just a few counts. The V call is TRBV6-1, the J call TRBJ2-5; either TRBD1 or TRBD2 may supply D (5 bases each). V lost 4 bases and J 2 bases, leaving 14 bases between the germline ends. This CDR3 spans 15 amino acids. From germline, CDR1 is MNHNS and CDR2 SASEGT. This chain's CDR3 is CASSGGQGRQETQYF. The CDR3, as DNA: TGTGCCAGCAGTGGAGGGCAGGGTAGACAAGAGACCCAGTACTTC.

This sequence joins TRBV5-5 and TRBJ2-5; perhaps TRBD2 as D (5 bases). V was trimmed by 4 bases and J by 4 bases, leaving 14 bases between them. The CDR3 has 14 amino acids. Per the germline V gene, CDR1 is SGHKS and CDR2 is YYEKEE (reference sequence). The CDR3 region is CASSPGNNRETQYF. CDR3 coding DNA: TGTGCCAGCAGCCCCGGGAACAACCGAGAGACCCAGTACTTC.

The chain combines TRBV5-4 with TRBJ2-3; TRBD2 agrees at 8 bases. Germline values: CDR1 SGHNT, CDR2 YYREEE (reference sequence). CDR3 length equals 17 residues. V shed 4 bases and J 3 bases; nucleotides not matched to a gene: 13. CDR3 region: CASSPKRRSGATDTQYF. For the CDR3, the DNA is TGTGCCAGCAGCCCTAAAAGGCGTAGCGGGGCTACAGATACGCAGTATTTT.

This rearrangement joins TRBV11-2 to TRBJ1-1; 12 bases fit TRBD1. The germline CDR1 and CDR2 sequences are SGHAT and FQNNGV. CDR3 length: 14 amino acids. The V gene end was trimmed by 8 bases and the J gene end by 4 bases; junction bases not matched to a gene: 5. The CDR3 DNA sequence: TGTGCCAGCGCCCGGGACAGGGGGCCCACTGAAGCTTTCTTT. This translates into CASARDRGPTEAFF.

DNA for the CDR3: TGTGCCAGCAGCGTTAGAACGGGGGCTGAAGAGACCCAGTACTTC. Its translation is CASSVRTGAEETQYF. The chain employs TRBV7-2 and TRBJ2-5; either TRBD1 or TRBD2 may supply D (6 bases each). The germline CDR1 and CDR2 sequences are SGHTA and FQGNSA. There are 15 residues in the CDR3. V dropped 5 bases and J dropped 3 bases, with 16 bases sitting between them.

The rearrangement uses TRBV7-2 and TRBJ1-3; D is possibly TRBD1 (5 bases). This CDR3 is built from 15 residues. Per germline, CDR1 SGHTA and CDR2 FQGNSA. The ends were cut back, 1 base at V and 6 bases at J, with 13 bases in the middle. CDR3 protein: CASSLVKGWENTIYF. Written as DNA, the CDR3 is TGTGCCAGCAGCTTAGTGAAGGGGTGGGAAAACACCATATATTTT.

The chain recombines TRBV4-2 with TRBJ2-1; unclear D gene. The CDR3 is made up of 19 amino acids. Germline CDR1 reads LGHNA; CDR2 reads YNFKEQ. Trimming left V 6 bases short and J 0 bases short, with 24 bases between. Here the CDR3 reads CASSPSPRVTTSSYNEQFF. CDR3 coding DNA: TGTGCCAGCAGTCCAAGCCCTAGAGTCACTACCAGCTCCTACAATGAGCAGTTCTTC.

The chain recombines TRBV4-3 with TRBJ1-2; D possibly corresponds to TRBD1 (6 bases). CDR1 and CDR2 from the germline V gene are LGHNA and YSLEER. Trimming pared 0 bases from V and 5 bases from J, leaving 7 bases between. The CDR3 is 13 residues long. CDR3 residues: CASSQEGQYGYTF. Here the CDR3 DNA reads TGCGCCAGCAGCCAAGAGGGACAATATGGCTACACCTTC.

The J gene is TRBJ2-7, the V gene TRBV9; D is undetermined. V lost 0 bases to trimming and J lost 3 bases, with 13 bases between them. The CDR3 loop spans 15 amino acids. Looked up from germline, CDR1 is SGDLS and CDR2 is YYNGEE. The CDR3 region is CASSVAGSFDYEQYF. The CDR3 DNA is TGTGCCAGCAGCGTAGCTGGCAGCTTCGACTACGAGCAGTACTTC.

The chain links TRBV7-5 to TRBJ1-2. TRBV7-5 is given as a pseudogene. The length of the CDR3 is 15 residues. The DNA for the CDR3 is TGTGCCAGATACTTCGGACGACGTTATCCCTATGGCTACACCTTC. This sequence encodes CARYFGRRYPYGYTF.

V gene TRBV13 combines with J gene TRBJ2-7; TRBD1 is a possible D gene (5 bases). This CDR3 is 13 amino acids long. Per germline, CDR1 PRHDT and CDR2 FYEKMQ (reference sequence). Trimming cost V 7 bases and J 2 bases, with 12 bases left between them. The CDR3 DNA sequence: TGTGCCAGCACCTGGGGCAGAACCTACGAGCAGTACTTC. This translates into CASTWGRTYEQYF.

This chain's CDR3 is CASRTGTNYEQYF. The CDR3 region has the DNA TGTGCCAGCAGGACCGGGACTAACTACGAGCAGTACTTC. The V and J genes are TRBV6-5 and TRBJ2-7; 7 bases fit TRBD2. V lost 6 bases and J lost 3; bases outside the gene matches: 5. The germline CDR1 and CDR2 sequences are MNHEY and SVGAGI. This CDR3 comprises 13 residues.

The V and J genes are TRBV7-2 and TRBJ2-1; maybe TRBD1 (6 bases). There are 14 residues in the CDR3. V was clipped by 6 bases and J by 12 bases, with 21 bases between them. The germline gives CDR1 SGHTA, CDR2 FQGNSA. The CDR3 loop is CASRDKGSPQGQFF. In DNA, the CDR3 is TGTGCCAGCAGAGACAAGGGGTCACCACAGGGGCAGTTCTTC. Full variable domain (rest looked up from reference TRBV7-2 and TRBJ2-1): GAGVSQSPSNKVTEKGKDVELRCDPISGHTALYWYRQSLGQGLEFLIYFQGNSAPDKSGLPSDRFSAERTGGSVSTLTIQRTQQEDSAVYLCASRDKGSPQGQFFGPGTRLTVL.

The V gene is TRBV7-8, the J gene TRBJ2-7; 9 bases are a match to TRBD2. The ends lost 5 bases at V and 2 bases at J; junction bases unmatched: 4. Germline V gives CDR1 SGHVS, CDR2 FQNEAQ. This CDR3 has 14 amino acids. In nucleotides, the CDR3 is TGTGCCAGCAGCGAACTAGCGGGCACCTACGAGCAGTACTTC. It is translated as CASSELAGTYEQYF.

This clone appeared a few times. The chain employs TRBV5-1 and TRBJ1-6, with 7 bases matching TRBD1. Germline V lookup: CDR1 SGHRS, CDR2 YFSETQ. Trimming cost V 1 base and J 7 bases; bases outside gene matches: 5. This CDR3 is 15 amino acids long. CDR3 sequence (DNA): TGCGCCAGCAGCTTGAAGACAGGGAGCAATTCACCCCTCCACTTT. As protein: CASSLKTGSNSPLHF. Together with reference TRBV5-1 and TRBJ1-6, the CDR3 gives the full variable domain: KAGVTQTPRYLIKTRGQQVTLSCSPISGHRSVSWYQQTPGQGLQFLFEYFSETQRNKGNFPGRFSGRQFSNSRSEMNVSTLELGDSALYLCASSLKTGSNSPLHFGNGTRLTVT.

The chain couples TRBV27 to TRBJ2-5, with a weak D call TRBD1 (5 bases). The V end was cut by 2 bases, the J end by 1 base, with 8 bases between. Per germline, CDR1 MNHEY and CDR2 SMNVEV (reference sequence). This CDR3 comprises 14 residues. In DNA, the CDR3 is TGTGCCAGCAGTTTACTCCAGGGCCAAGAGACCCAGTACTTC. Translating gives CASSLLQGQETQYF.

This rearrangement joins TRBV6-1 to TRBJ2-7, with D unresolved. V was shortened by 3 bases and J by 5 bases, with 5 bases between the two germline ends. This CDR3 has 11 residues. Germline CDR1 and CDR2: MNHNS and SASEGT. The CDR3 nucleotides are TGTGCCAGCAGTGAGGGCCACGAGCAGTACTTC. Its protein is CASSEGHEQYF.

The genes are TRBV5-5 and TRBJ1-3; D gene ambiguous. The V and J ends lost 0 bases and 2 bases respectively, with 9 bases between them. This CDR3 has 15 amino acids. Germline V gene lookup returns CDR1 SGHKS and CDR2 YYEKEE (reference sequence). This CDR3 is CASSLDSGTGNTIYF. The CDR3, as DNA: TGTGCCAGCAGCTTGGATTCCGGGACTGGAAACACCATATATTTT. The full variable domain, in which reference TRBV5-5 and TRBJ1-3 provide the parts outside the CDR3, is DAGVTQSPTHLIKTRGQQVTLRCSPISGHKSVSWYQQVLGQGPQFIFQYYEKEERGRGNFPDRFSARQFPNYSSELNVNALLLGDSALYLCASSLDSGTGNTIYFGEGSWLTVV.

The rearrangement links TRBV11-3 to TRBJ2-1; tentatively, D is TRBD1 or TRBD2 (7 bases each). The CDR3 contains 14 residues. Per germline, CDR1 SGHNT and CDR2 YENEEA. Trimming cost V 8 bases and J 4 bases, with 15 bases left between them. The CDR3 DNA reads as TGTGCCAGCTCAGGGGGGGGCTTATACAATGAGCAGTTCTTC. As protein: CASSGGGLYNEQFF.

The chain recombines TRBV9 with TRBJ2-1; D is uncertain. The CDR3 length is 16 residues. Trimming stripped 1 base from V and 6 bases from J, with 17 bases between. The germline V gene has CDR1 SGDLS and CDR2 YYNGEE. The CDR3 nucleotides are TGTGCCAGCAGCGTATTAGCTAGTGGTGTCCCCAATGAGCAGTTCTTC. Translation gives CASSVLASGVPNEQFF.

The chain employs TRBV4-2 and TRBJ1-3; D is uncertain. V was shortened by 2 bases and J by 6 bases, with 20 bases between the two germline ends. CDR1 is LGHNA and CDR2 is YNFKEQ in the germline V gene. The CDR3 loop spans 17 amino acids. Here the CDR3 DNA reads TGTGCCAGCAGCCAAATCCCCCTAGGGAGAATCCTAAACACCATATATTTT. It is translated as CASSQIPLGRILNTIYF.

V usage is TRBV5-1 and J usage is TRBJ2-5; D gene ambiguous. The DNA end is more similar to TRBJ2-7, so the J call may be wrong. CDR1 is SGHRS and CDR2 is YFSETQ in the germline V gene. This CDR3 has 12 residues. CDR3: CASSSTLYEQYF. The CDR3 DNA sequence: TGCGCCAGCAGCTCCACCCTATACGAGCAGTACTTC.

This chain uses TRBV6-6 with TRBJ1-2; no clear D gene. Germline-derived CDR1 and CDR2 are MNHNY and SVGAGI (reference sequence). The V and J ends lost 5 bases and 10 bases respectively, with 14 bases between them. CDR3 length equals 12 residues. The CDR3 region is CASSPTTWDYTF. In DNA form, the CDR3 reads TGTGCCAGCAGTCCTACGACGTGGGACTACACCTTC.

This clone was seen only once. This chain links TRBV2 with TRBJ2-5, with D hard to call. The better agreement between TRBJ2-7 and the DNA end casts doubt on the J call. The CDR3 consists of 15 residues. Germline V CDR1 and CDR2: SNHLY, FYNNEI. CDR3 protein: CASSGSGRSSYEQYF. The CDR3 coding sequence is TGTGCCAGCAGTGGAAGTGGTAGGAGCTCCTACGAGCAGTACTTC.

This clone has only one observation. The chain links TRBV18 to TRBJ2-7, with a weak D call TRBD1 (6 bases). The germline gives CDR1 KGHSH, CDR2 LQKENI. The CDR3 sequence is 13 residues long. V was trimmed by 6 bases and J by 5 bases, leaving 14 bases between them. DNA of the CDR3: TGTGCCAGCTCTACAGGGAAAACCCACGAGCAGTACTTC. Amino acid sequence: CASSTGKTHEQYF.

V is TRBV18 and J is TRBJ1-2; D remains unclear. The V and J ends lost 3 bases and 3 bases respectively, with 8 bases between them. This CDR3 is 13 amino acids long. Germline CDR1 KGHSH, CDR2 LQKENI. The CDR3 region has the DNA TGTGCCAGCTCACCCGACGGATACTATGGCTACACCTTC. This gives the protein CASSPDGYYGYTF.